Below, 3 T cell receptor beta chains from the same sample are listed, as sequenced in a study of T cell responses to AZD1222 COVID-19 vaccine. The table came from immunoSEQ multiplex PCR; TCRdb's copy has only in-frame clones and leaves some out. Of about 120,000 clones in the sample, roughly 90% were seen once. Sequenced material: peripheral blood, taken 28 days after the second dose of the MenACWY control vaccine. The receptors come from an adult who received the MenACWY meningococcal vaccine as a control.

The rearrangement joins TRBV4-1 to TRBJ1-1; 9 nucleotides match TRBD1. Per germline, CDR1 MGHRA and CDR2 YSYEKL. This CDR3 comprises 15 residues. Unmatched junction bases numbered 5, after V lost 1 base and J lost 5 bases. The CDR3 sequence: CASSQVGTGKTEAFF. The CDR3, as DNA: TGCGCCAGCAGCCAAGTTGGGACAGGGAAAACTGAAGCTTTCTTT.

The J gene is TRBJ2-1, the V gene TRBV7-9; weak D call: TRBD2 (6 bases). There are 15 residues in the CDR3. Germline CDR1 SEHNR, CDR2 FQNEAQ (reference sequence). The V end lost 4 bases, the J end lost 1 base, and 11 bases lay between the germline ends. CDR3 sequence reads: CASSSGTSSYNEQFF. The CDR3 bases are TGTGCCAGCAGCTCCGGGACTTCGTCCTACAATGAGCAGTTCTTC.

This chain connects TRBV12-3 or TRBV12-4 to TRBJ1-2; D not certain. Deletions cut 7 bases from V and 8 bases from J, with 17 bases between. The CDR3 has 13 amino acids. The CDR3 spells CASTKAPIGGYTF. CDR3 nucleotide sequence: TGTGCCAGCACCAAGGCCCCTATCGGAGGCTACACCTTC.